The 20 T cell receptor beta chains presented below share a single source sample, sequenced in a study of early T cells in non-severe SARS-CoV-2 infection. TCRdb analysed the 5' RACE reads with MiXCR anew, one entry per CDR3 protein. The sample has about 81,000 distinct CDR3 sequences; around 5.6% are singletons. Sequences were obtained from whole blood. The receptors come from an adult who was a healthcare worker with PCR-confirmed SARS-CoV-2 infection or an uninfected control (not recorded which).

The sample holds many counts of this clonotype. J is TRBJ2-2 and V is TRBV6-1; TRBD1 aligns across 7 bases. The CDR3 runs to 15 residues. Germline values: CDR1 MNHNS, CDR2 SASEGT. V shed 2 bases, J shed 6 bases, and the junction held 6 bases outside the gene matches. CDR3 in amino acids: CASSESDRVPGELFF. As DNA, the CDR3 is TGTGCCAGCAGTGAATCCGACAGGGTTCCCGGGGAGCTGTTTTTT.

This clonotype showed up many times. J is TRBJ2-1 and V is TRBV28; TRBD2 matches 12 bases. In germline, CDR1 is MDHEN, CDR2 SYDVKM. J was trimmed by 2 bases and V by 4 bases; bases with no gene match: 0. CDR3 size: 15 residues. The CDR3 DNA reads TGTGCCAGCAGTTCTAGCGGGGGGGCCTACAATGAGCAGTTCTTC. This gives the protein CASSSSGGAYNEQFF.

In its sample, this clonotype was seen many times. The chain carries TRBV15 and TRBJ2-7; D may be TRBD2 (5 bases). CDR3 length equals 17 residues. Trimming stripped 0 bases from V and 4 bases from J, with 19 bases between. The V gene's germline CDR1 is LNHNV and CDR2 YYDKDF (reference sequence). Here the CDR3 reads CATSRDNKRTSVYEQYF. CDR3 coding DNA: TGTGCCACCAGCAGAGATAATAAGCGGACCTCCGTGTACGAGCAGTACTTC.

This chain links TRBV2 with TRBJ1-1; D unclear. The CDR3 extends over 15 amino acids. V shed 1 base and J shed 1 base, with 10 bases lying between them. Looked up from germline, CDR1 is SNHLY and CDR2 is FYNNEI. CDR3 region: CASSEGGTSNTEAFF. The CDR3 region has the DNA TGTGCCAGCAGTGAAGGAGGCACCTCGAACACTGAAGCTTTCTTT.

This clonotype showed up just a few times. This sequence joins TRBV10-3 and TRBJ2-3; D is unresolved. The germline gives CDR1 ENHRY, CDR2 SYGVKD. V was clipped by 6 bases and J by 4 bases, with 14 bases between them. The CDR3 extends over 14 amino acids. The CDR3 coding sequence is TGTGCCATCAGCAGAGACAAGGTCGCAGATACGCAGTATTTT. Its protein is CAISRDKVADTQYF.

This clonotype has a handful of counts. This chain uses TRBV18 with TRBJ2-2; 8 bases are a match to TRBD1. The CDR3 covers 17 residues. V lost 3 bases, J lost 7 bases, and 13 bases stayed unmatched. Per germline, CDR1 KGHSH and CDR2 LQKENI. The chain's CDR3 is CASSPTTGVVSGGELFF. The CDR3 DNA is TGTGCCAGCTCACCTACGACAGGGGTGGTCTCCGGCGGGGAGCTGTTTTTT.

This clonotype was detected many times. The chain carries TRBV7-2 and TRBJ1-2, with D maybe TRBD1 (6 bases). Between the trimmed V and J ends, which lost 4 bases and 3 bases, there was a span of 12 bases. In germline, CDR1 is SGHTA, CDR2 FQGNSA. The CDR3 has 14 amino acids. The CDR3 sequence: CASSSTGGHYGYTF. DNA for the CDR3: TGTGCCAGCAGCTCCACCGGGGGGCACTATGGCTACACCTTC.

V usage is TRBV6-5 and J usage is TRBJ1-5; D is uncertain. Germline CDR1 is MNHEY and CDR2 is SVGAGI. The length of the CDR3 is 16 residues. V dropped 0 bases and J dropped 2 bases, with 11 bases sitting between them. The CDR3 is CASSYSLKGGNQPQHF. As DNA, the CDR3 is TGTGCCAGCAGTTACTCACTCAAGGGCGGCAATCAGCCCCAGCATTTT.

The chain employs TRBV20-1 and TRBJ1-6; D is uncertain. CDR3 length equals 13 residues. With 1 base removed from V and 7 bases from J, the gap between germline ends came to 8 bases. Germline loops: CDR1 DFQATT, CDR2 SNEGSKA (reference sequence). CDR3 amino acids: CSARGGNNSPLHF. For the CDR3, the DNA is TGCAGTGCTAGAGGGGGAAACAATTCACCCCTCCACTTT.

This clonotype was recorded many times. The chain joins TRBV5-4 to TRBJ2-2, with a tentative D call TRBD2 (6 bases). Deletions cut 0 bases from V and 8 bases from J, with 11 bases between. The germline V gene encodes CDR1 SGHNT and CDR2 YYREEE (reference sequence). The CDR3 covers 14 residues. DNA of the CDR3: TGTGCCAGCAGCTTGGAAGGAGGGTTTGGGGAGCTGTTTTTT. This translates into CASSLEGGFGELFF.

This clonotype was seen a few times. J is TRBJ2-1 and V is TRBV2; D unresolved. Trimming removed 4 bases at V and 9 bases at J, with 16 bases between. The CDR3 contains 14 residues. Germline CDR1 SNHLY, CDR2 FYNNEI. The CDR3 reads CASSGLRVNPEQFF. The CDR3 nucleotides are TGTGCCAGCAGTGGGCTCCGGGTAAACCCTGAGCAGTTCTTC.

This clonotype has a count of ten or more. The V call is TRBV11-2, the J call TRBJ2-3; possibly TRBD2 for D (5 bases). V shed 3 bases and J shed 1 base, with 14 bases lying between them. This CDR3 contains 16 residues. The germline V gene has CDR1 SGHAT and CDR2 FQNNGV. CDR3 region: CASSLRRGIRTDTQYF. Written as DNA, the CDR3 is TGTGCCAGCAGCTTGAGAAGAGGGATCCGCACAGATACGCAGTATTTT.

This clonotype was counted between two and nine times. The V gene is TRBV29-1, the J gene TRBJ2-7, with TRBD1 identical over 7 bases. After removal of 3 bases from V and 6 bases from J, the junction contained 2 bases not matched to a gene. The CDR3 consists of 11 residues. Per the germline V gene, CDR1 is SQVTM and CDR2 is ANQGSEA. This CDR3 reads CSVETGREQYF. The CDR3 nucleotides read TGCAGCGTTGAGACAGGGCGCGAGCAGTACTTC.

A few counts support this clonotype. The rearrangement uses TRBV5-1 and TRBJ2-5, with D unclear. There are 14 residues in the CDR3. Deletions cut 4 bases from V and 3 bases from J, with 13 bases between. CDR1 is SGHRS and CDR2 is YFSETQ in the germline V gene. CDR3 nucleotides: TGCGCCAGCAGCCCGCACCGAACAGAAGAGACCCAGTACTTC. Translating gives CASSPHRTEETQYF.

The chain is built from TRBV6-6 and TRBJ1-4; no reliable D call. The V and J ends lost 8 bases and 3 bases respectively, with 10 bases between them. The CDR3 loop spans 13 amino acids. Germline CDR1 and CDR2: MNHNY and SVGAGI (reference sequence). The CDR3 nucleotides read TGTGCCAGCCAGCTAGCAGCTAATGAAAAACTGTTTTTT. It encodes CASQLAANEKLFF.

CDR3 nucleotide sequence: TGTGCCAGTAAACAGGGGATGGGGGACGAGCAGTACTTC. Protein product: CASKQGMGDEQYF. The rearrangement links TRBV27 to TRBJ2-7, with TRBD1 matching over 7 bases. Germline CDR1 and CDR2: MNHEY and SMNVEV (reference sequence). CDR3 length: 13 residues. V lost 9 bases to trimming and J lost 5 bases; unmatched junction nucleotides: 10.

About this clonotype: Without the conserved terminal phenylalanine or tryptophan, this CDR3 likely stems from a read error. The limits of the CDR3 on the DNA are not certain, so only TCRdb's listed CDR3 is given. The chain couples TRBV14 to TRBJ2-1; TRBD2 is the table's D call, not checked against the DNA. The CDR3 adds up to 11 amino acids, both ends counted. The V gene's germline CDR1 is SGHDN and CDR2 FVKESK. CDR3 loop: CASSQGTSKWY.

This clonotype has more than one count but fewer than ten. This chain connects TRBV15 to TRBJ1-1, with D possibly matching TRBD1 (5 bases). The CDR3 is 14 residues long. Germline CDR1 reads LNHNV; CDR2 reads YYDKDF (reference sequence). V lost 1 base and J 0 bases, leaving 6 bases between the germline ends. The CDR3 region has the DNA TGTGCCACCAGCAGAGGGGGGATGAACACTGAAGCTTTCTTT. Its protein is CATSRGGMNTEAFF.

This clonotype was seen a handful of times. The chain joins TRBV30 to TRBJ1-5; D gene unclear. The CDR3 has 12 amino acids. Germline CDR1 and CDR2: GTSNPN and SVGIG (reference sequence). Deletions cut 3 bases from V and 3 bases from J, with 6 bases between. The DNA for the CDR3 is TGTGCCTGGAGCAAGAACAATCAGCCCCAGCATTTT. This codes for CAWSKNNQPQHF.

This clonotype was detected many times. The chain is built from TRBV6-2 or TRBV6-3 and TRBJ2-1; D possibly corresponds to TRBD1 (5 bases). Trimming took off 6 bases at V and 15 bases at J, with 15 bases between the two ends. The CDR3 has 11 amino acids. Germline assignment: CDR1 MNHEY and CDR2 SVGEGT. The CDR3 region has the DNA TGTGCCAGCAGCTCCAGGGCTAGATGGTTCTTC. It is translated as CASSSRARWFF.